This TCR beta chain was identified during a study of cytomegalovirus exposure and HLA in healthy donors. In regard to this clone: The antigen is unknown.

The CDR3 contains 13 residues. Germline-derived CDR1 and CDR2 are SGDLS and YYNGEE. Trimming took 4 bases from V and 8 from J, leaving 13 bases between them. Among the donors, all were healthy bone marrow donors. With 60 Vbeta and 13 Jbeta primers, the PCR was carried out. Sequenced by immunoSEQ multiplex PCR; TCRdb stores in-frame clones only, minus some. The sample lists 75,000 to 100,000 clones; 64% were seen once. Regarding the study as a whole: As a later analysis showed, a missense DCLRE1C variant was linked to trimming of TCR beta V- and J-genes. HLA-A and HLA-B allele assignments for most subjects were reportedly predicted accurately using TCR beta sequences. Reports described diagnosis of cytomegalovirus status by the classifier as highly specific and sensitive.

This chain joins TRBV9 and TRBJ1-5, with D perhaps matching TRBD1 (5 bases). The sample comprised PBMCs. The clonotype comes from a man aged 60 to 69 in good health and CMV-seronegative. CDR3 DNA: TGTGCCAGCAGCCCAGGGCTAGGGGAGCCCCAGCATTTT. It codes for CASSPGLGEPQHF.